A single sample is the source of the 11 T cell receptor beta chains below, sequenced in a study of CD8 T cells in Susac syndrome. RNA amounts of about 0.5 to 1 ug underwent reverse transcription with random hexamers. TCRdb reanalysed the immunoSEQ multiplex PCR reads using MiXCR and keeps one entry per CDR3 protein. The table lists under 150,000 distinct CDR3 sequences, around 93% of them singletons, with roughly 0.14% in the top ten. The sequenced sample consisted of CD4+ T cells from PBMCs. The receptor set was obtained from a human donor with Susac syndrome.

The V gene is TRBV30, the J gene TRBJ2-2; D possibly matches TRBD1 or TRBD2 (5 bases each). V was trimmed by 3 bases and J by 1 base, leaving 12 bases between them. CDR3 length: 15 amino acids. Germline assignment: CDR1 GTSNPN and CDR2 SVGIG (reference sequence). The CDR3 reads CAWRERGRNTGELFF. As DNA, the CDR3 is TGTGCCTGGAGGGAAAGGGGACGGAACACCGGGGAGCTGTTTTTT. Full variable domain (rest looked up from reference TRBV30 and TRBJ2-2): SQTIHQWPATLVQPVGSPLSLECTVEGTSNPNLYWYRQAAGRGLQLLFYSVGIGQISSEVPQNLSASRPQDRQFILSSKKLLLSDSGFYLCAWRERGRNTGELFFGEGSRLTVL.

This chain links TRBV29-1 with TRBJ2-3; D uncertain. The CDR3 is 13 amino acids. Germline assignment: CDR1 SQVTM and CDR2 ANQGSEA. The V end lost 2 bases, the J end lost 1 base, and 7 bases lay between the germline ends. The CDR3 here is CSVEFDRTDTQYF. CDR3 sequence (DNA): TGCAGCGTTGAATTTGATCGCACAGATACGCAGTATTTT.

The chain is built from TRBV6-6 and TRBJ1-2, with TRBD1 identical over 7 bases. Germline CDR1 MNHNY, CDR2 SVGAGI (reference sequence). V trimming: 7 bases; J trimming: 7 bases; junction bases outside the gene matches: 12. There are 14 residues in the CDR3. The CDR3 bases are TGTGCCAGCACCTACTCCCCCCAGGGGGGTGGCTACACCTTC. It encodes CASTYSPQGGGYTF.

The chain recombines TRBV29-1 with TRBJ1-2; 7 bases are a match to TRBD1. With V trimmed by 2 bases and J by 0 bases, 12 bases remained unmatched. CDR3 size: 17 residues. CDR1 is SQVTM, CDR2 ANQGSEA, per germline. This CDR3 reads CSVETTRDRQANYGYTF. The CDR3 nucleotides are TGCAGCGTTGAAACAACGCGGGACAGACAAGCTAACTATGGCTACACCTTC. The full variable domain, with the rest looked up from reference TRBV29-1 and TRBJ1-2, is SAVISQKPSRDICQRGTSLTIQCQVDSQVTMMFWYRQQPGQSLTLIATANQGSEATYESGFVIDKFPISRPNLTFSTLTVSNMSPEDSSIYLCSVETTRDRQANYGYTFGSGTRLTVV.

V is TRBV20-1 and J is TRBJ1-1; 7 bases fit TRBD1. The CDR3 is made up of 12 amino acids. V trimming: 2 bases; J trimming: 4 bases; junction bases outside the gene matches: 1. From germline, CDR1 is DFQATT and CDR2 SNEGSKA (reference sequence). The CDR3 nucleotides are TGCAGTGCTAGACGGGACAGCACTGAAGCTTTCTTT. Amino acid sequence: CSARRDSTEAFF.

The gene calls are TRBV9 and TRBJ2-1; D is perhaps TRBD1 or TRBD2 (5 bases each). CDR3 length: 15 residues. Germline CDR1 SGDLS, CDR2 YYNGEE. Trimming took 4 bases from V and 1 from J, leaving 12 bases between them. In nucleotides, the CDR3 is TGTGCCAGCAGCCCCCGGGACCGATCCTACAATGAGCAGTTCTTC. This gives the protein CASSPRDRSYNEQFF.

J is TRBJ1-5 and V is TRBV20-1; D is unclear. CDR1 is DFQATT and CDR2 is SNEGSKA in the germline V gene (reference sequence). V was shortened by 6 bases and J by 0 bases, with 12 bases between the two germline ends. This CDR3 is built from 14 residues. The CDR3 DNA sequence: TGCAGTGCCCCCGGCCCCACTAGCAATCAGCCCCAGCATTTT. This sequence encodes CSAPGPTSNQPQHF.

V and J are TRBV28 and TRBJ1-4, with a possible D match to TRBD1 (5 bases). The CDR3 totals 13 residues. V gave up 7 bases and J gave up 7 bases, with 13 bases separating them. The germline V gene encodes CDR1 MDHEN and CDR2 SYDVKM. The CDR3 here is CASTLGGGEKLFF. CDR3 in DNA: TGTGCCAGCACCCTGGGTGGGGGTGAAAAACTGTTTTTT.

The genes are TRBV2 and TRBJ2-7; D unclear. Looked up from germline, CDR1 is SNHLY and CDR2 is FYNNEI. Trimming stripped 5 bases from V and 3 bases from J, with 8 bases between. The CDR3 contains 12 residues. The chain's CDR3 is CASSRGLYEQYF. Here the CDR3 DNA reads TGTGCCAGCAGTCGAGGCCTCTACGAGCAGTACTTC.

V usage is TRBV10-3 and J usage is TRBJ1-4; 9 nucleotides line up with TRBD1. Germline assignment: CDR1 ENHRY and CDR2 SYGVKD. CDR3 length: 15 amino acids. V gave up 4 bases and J gave up 8 bases; unmatched junction bases: 8. CDR3 DNA: TGTGCCATCAGTGCGAGGACAGGGGAACAGGAAAAACTGTTTTTT. As protein: CAISARTGEQEKLFF.

The rearrangement links TRBV30 to TRBJ2-5; 9 bases are shared with TRBD1. V shed 2 bases and J 1 base; nucleotides not matched to a gene: 8. The CDR3 is 16 amino acids. CDR1 and CDR2 from the germline V gene are GTSNPN and SVGIG (reference sequence). In nucleotides, the CDR3 is TGTGCCTGGAGTACCGGGACAGGGATTTTCCAAGAGACCCAGTACTTC. Translated, it gives CAWSTGTGIFQETQYF.